The TCR beta chain under discussion was sequenced for a study of OX40 agonist ivuxolimab in advanced cancers. Study overall: A partial response was reached by three patients: one with hepatocellular carcinoma and two with cutaneous melanoma.

Measured with immunoSEQ multiplex PCR; TCRdb has only the in-frame clones, and not every one. Of some 90,000 clones listed, roughly 90% are singletons. Systemic immunosuppression or a history of autoimmune disease excluded patients. The source was CD4+ or CD8+ T cells sorted from blood, collected in a trial of the OX40 agonist ivuxolimab. The clonotype originates from an adult with an advanced solid tumor such as melanoma, head and neck, liver or kidney cancer.

CDR3 residues: CASSLSAQESGINYGYTF. The CDR3 DNA sequence: TGTGCCAGCAGTTTATCAGCCCAGGAATCCGGGATAAACTATGGCTACACCTTC. The chain recombines TRBV27 with TRBJ1-2; no clear D gene. CDR3 length: 18 residues. Trimming left V 0 bases short and J 2 bases short, with 19 bases between. Germline V CDR1 and CDR2: MNHEY, SMNVEV (reference sequence).